One sample yielded the 28 T cell receptor beta chains listed below, sequenced in a study of T cell responses to AZD1222 COVID-19 vaccine. Profiling relied on immunoSEQ multiplex PCR, and the TCRdb table lists in-frame clones only, not all of them. The data hold roughly 100,000 clones, with 70% to 90% observed a single time. Sample: peripheral blood, taken on day 0 of AZD1222 vaccination. The receptors originated from an adult in good health.

The V call is TRBV5-1, the J call TRBJ2-1; D possibly corresponds to TRBD2 (7 bases). The CDR3 is made up of 15 amino acids. Germline values: CDR1 SGHRS, CDR2 YFSETQ. Trimming stripped 3 bases from V and 2 bases from J, with 12 bases between. The CDR3 DNA sequence: TGCGCCAGCAGCTGGGGGCGGGGGACCTACAATGAGCAGTTCTTC. Its protein is CASSWGRGTYNEQFF.

The chain couples TRBV11-3 to TRBJ2-3; D gene uncertain. V shed 5 bases and J shed 6 bases, with 12 bases lying between them. The CDR3 is made up of 13 amino acids. Germline CDR1 is SGHNT and CDR2 is YENEEA. CDR3 protein: CASSQNIRDTQYF. CDR3 in DNA: TGTGCCAGCAGCCAGAACATTCGGGATACGCAGTATTTT.

This clone showed up just a few times. The genes are TRBV11-3 and TRBJ2-7, with TRBD2 identical over 8 bases. The trim removed 2 bases at V and 7 bases at J, leaving 13 bases unmatched. The CDR3 is 16 amino acids. Looked up from germline, CDR1 is SGHNT and CDR2 is YENEEA. CDR3 nucleotides: TGTGCCAGCAGCTTAAGAGTTTTTAGCGGGGCGGGGGAGCAGTACTTC. Encoded protein: CASSLRVFSGAGEQYF.

This clone is a singleton in its sample. The chain links TRBV28 to TRBJ1-3; TRBD1 is a possible D gene (6 bases). Germline V CDR1 and CDR2: MDHEN, SYDVKM. Trimming removed 7 bases at V and 3 bases at J, with 16 bases between. The CDR3 loop spans 15 amino acids. In DNA form, the CDR3 reads TGTGCCAGCAAATTGGGGGGGGCTAATGGAAACACCATATATTTT. It codes for CASKLGGANGNTIYF.

The rearrangement joins TRBV21-1 to TRBJ2-2. TRBV21-1 is an annotated pseudogene. This CDR3 spans 16 amino acids. CDR3 DNA: TGTGCCAGCAGCAAGTTAGGGCTAGTCGCCGACGGGGAGCTGTTTTTT. It yields the protein CASSKLGLVADGELFF.

The J gene is TRBJ2-7, the V gene TRBV14, with D possibly matching TRBD1 (5 bases). Looked up from germline, CDR1 is SGHDN and CDR2 is FVKESK. The CDR3 runs 14 residues. Trimming shortened V by 1 base and J by 9 bases, and 16 bases separated the two germline ends. The CDR3, as DNA: TGTGCCAGCAGCCAAGTGGGCCAGGGTGCTGGGCAGTACTTC. Amino acids: CASSQVGQGAGQYF.

V and J are TRBV28 and TRBJ1-6, with 10 bases identical to TRBD1. CDR1 MDHEN and CDR2 SYDVKM come from the germline V gene. The CDR3 loop spans 15 amino acids. The trim removed 8 bases at V and 8 bases at J, leaving 9 bases unmatched. CDR3 protein: CASRIGQGGYSPLHF. CDR3 bases: TGTGCCAGCCGGATCGGACAGGGGGGGTATTCACCCCTCCACTTT.

The chain couples TRBV2 to TRBJ1-1; D might be TRBD1 (5 bases). The length of the CDR3 is 14 residues. Trimming stripped 0 bases from V and 8 bases from J, with 13 bases between. CDR1 is SNHLY and CDR2 is FYNNEI in the germline V gene. CDR3 sequence (DNA): TGTGCCAGCAGTGAAGCGTTGGGCGGGGGGGAAGCTTTCTTT. It yields the protein CASSEALGGGEAFF. Looking up the rest from reference TRBV2 and TRBJ1-1 gives the full variable domain: EPEVTQTPSHQVTQMGQEVILRCVPISNHLYFYWYRQILGQKVEFLVSFYNNEISEKSEIFDDQFSVERPDGSNFTLKIRSTKLEDSAMYFCASSEALGGGEAFFGQGTRLTVV.

The V call is TRBV4-1, the J call TRBJ2-7; 11 positions agree with TRBD2. This CDR3 spans 17 amino acids. Per germline, CDR1 MGHRA and CDR2 YSYEKL. After removal of 4 bases from V and 4 bases from J, the junction contained 12 bases not matched to a gene. This CDR3 is CASSLAVSGTSGYEQYF. In DNA, the CDR3 is TGCGCCAGCAGCCTTGCCGTCTCCGGGACTAGCGGTTACGAGCAGTACTTC.

The rearrangement links TRBV5-4 to TRBJ2-3; D ambiguous. The germline gives CDR1 SGHNT, CDR2 YYREEE (reference sequence). The CDR3 has 12 amino acids. V was pared by 7 bases and J by 2 bases, with 8 bases between. CDR3 sequence reads: CASGPITDTQYF. The CDR3 DNA sequence: TGTGCCAGCGGTCCTATCACAGATACGCAGTATTTT.

The chain employs TRBV14 and TRBJ1-2; TRBD1 matches 9 bases. CDR3 length: 15 residues. The ends lost 3 bases at V and 3 bases at J; junction bases unmatched: 5. Germline lookup yields CDR1 SGHDN and CDR2 FVKESK. The CDR3 sequence: CASSHTGGAYYGYTF. In DNA, the CDR3 is TGTGCCAGCAGCCACACAGGGGGCGCTTACTATGGCTACACCTTC.

V is TRBV21-1 and J is TRBJ2-3; the table gives TRBD2 as D, unverified against the DNA. TRBV21-1 is recorded as a pseudogene. The CDR3 sequence is 19 residues long. CDR3 amino acids: CASRVFWLAGTNSTDTQYF. CDR3 DNA sequence: TGTGCCAGCAGAGTCTTTTGGCTAGCGGGGACAAATAGCACAGATACGCAGTATTTT.

This chain links TRBV7-2 with TRBJ1-1, with 7 bases lining up with TRBD1. Germline lookup yields CDR1 SGHTA and CDR2 FQGNSA. V gave up 1 base and J gave up 7 bases; unmatched junction bases: 6. CDR3 size: 14 residues. CDR3 coding DNA: TGTGCCAGCAGCTTAGGCGGGGACAGTCATGAAGCTTTCTTT. It specifies CASSLGGDSHEAFF.

In this sample, this clone turned up once. The chain employs TRBV5-8 and TRBJ2-7; a possible D gene is TRBD1 (6 bases). The germline V gene has CDR1 SGHTS and CDR2 YDEGEE. The V end lost 3 bases, the J end lost 2 bases, and 15 bases lay between the germline ends. The CDR3 loop spans 15 amino acids. CDR3: CASSYGTTPTYEQYF. The DNA of the CDR3 is TGTGCCAGCAGCTATGGGACAACCCCGACCTACGAGCAGTACTTC.

V is TRBV4-2 and J is TRBJ2-1, with TRBD2 matching over 10 bases. After removal of 0 bases from V and 8 bases from J, the junction contained 7 bases not matched to a gene. CDR3 length: 16 amino acids. Per germline, CDR1 LGHNA and CDR2 YNFKEQ. The CDR3 DNA follows: TGTGCCAGCAGCCAAGATCTTAGCCTAGCGGGGGATGAGCAGTTCTTC. Its protein product is CASSQDLSLAGDEQFF.

This sequence joins TRBV7-9 and TRBJ2-5; D is possibly TRBD1 (6 bases). The CDR3 contains 15 residues. Germline V gene lookup returns CDR1 SEHNR and CDR2 FQNEAQ (reference sequence). Trimming took 7 bases from V and 4 from J, leaving 19 bases between them. The CDR3 nucleotides read TGTGCCAGCACTAAAGGAGAGGGGGTAGGAGAGACCCAGTACTTC. It codes for CASTKGEGVGETQYF.

The chain uses TRBV7-9 and TRBJ2-1, with D possibly matching TRBD1 (5 bases). Per germline, CDR1 SEHNR and CDR2 FQNEAQ (reference sequence). V was clipped by 5 bases and J by 9 bases, with 14 bases between them. The CDR3 length is 13 residues. The CDR3 bases are TGTGCCAGCAGCCAACTTTCAGGGTTTGAGCAGTTCTTC. Protein: CASSQLSGFEQFF.

The genes are TRBV28 and TRBJ1-1; 7 bases match TRBD1. Germline trimming cut 2 bases from V and 1 base from J; bases unmatched to any gene: 1. From germline, CDR1 is MDHEN and CDR2 SYDVKM. The CDR3 consists of 14 residues. The CDR3 nucleotides are TGTGCCAGCAGTTTACGACAGGGGAACACTGAAGCTTTCTTT. Its translation: CASSLRQGNTEAFF.

V gene TRBV6-1 combines with J gene TRBJ1-5; possible D gene TRBD1, 6 bases. CDR3 length: 17 amino acids. The V gene's germline CDR1 is MNHNS and CDR2 SASEGT. Trimming took 2 bases from V and 0 from J, leaving 14 bases between them. The DNA for the CDR3 is TGTGCCAGCAGTGAATTCACAGGGCCTTATAGCAATCAGCCCCAGCATTTT. Translation gives CASSEFTGPYSNQPQHF.

The chain uses TRBV19 and TRBJ2-3; D is possibly TRBD1 (6 bases). V lost 8 bases, J lost 2 bases, and 14 bases lay in between. CDR1 LNHDA and CDR2 SQIVND come from the germline V gene (reference sequence). The CDR3 runs 14 residues. CDR3: CASGAGTSTDTQYF. The CDR3 nucleotides read TGTGCCAGTGGAGCCGGGACATCCACAGATACGCAGTATTTT.

This sequence joins TRBV5-1 and TRBJ2-1, with D hard to call. The V end was cut by 1 base, the J end by 4 bases, with 6 bases between. The germline V gene has CDR1 SGHRS and CDR2 YFSETQ. The length of the CDR3 is 13 residues. DNA for the CDR3: TGCGCCAGCAGCTTGAACCTTTACAATGAGCAGTTCTTC. Translation gives CASSLNLYNEQFF.

The V call is TRBV19, the J call TRBJ2-5; 12 bases are a match to TRBD2. The CDR3 has 16 amino acids. Germline V gene data show CDR1 as LNHDA and CDR2 as SQIVND (reference sequence). V lost 4 bases and J lost 3; bases outside the gene matches: 6. Here the CDR3 DNA reads TGTGCCAGTAGTACGCCCGGACTAGCGGGGAAAGAGACCCAGTACTTC. The encoded protein is CASSTPGLAGKETQYF.

The rearrangement joins TRBV7-2 to TRBJ1-2, with a possible D match to TRBD1 (6 bases). Germline V gives CDR1 SGHTA, CDR2 FQGNSA. V was clipped by 0 bases and J by 7 bases, with 12 bases between them. The length of the CDR3 is 14 residues. The chain's CDR3 is CASSLAGQGLGYTF. The CDR3 bases are TGTGCCAGCAGCTTAGCTGGCCAGGGGCTTGGCTACACCTTC.

The gene calls are TRBV6-5 and TRBJ2-7, with 8 bases lining up with TRBD2. V was pared by 2 bases and J by 6 bases, with 3 bases of the junction left unmatched. Germline V gives CDR1 MNHEY, CDR2 SVGAGI. The CDR3 spans 13 residues. The CDR3 reads CASSYAGGFEQYF. The CDR3 DNA follows: TGTGCCAGCAGTTACGCGGGAGGTTTCGAGCAGTACTTC.

The chain has TRBV7-2 and TRBJ1-6, with unresolved D. Germline CDR1 and CDR2: SGHTA and FQGNSA. V lost 4 bases to trimming and J lost 0 bases, with 10 bases between them. CDR3 length: 16 residues. The chain's CDR3 is CASSSPRGSYNSPLHF. The CDR3 coding sequence is TGTGCCAGCAGCTCCCCGCGGGGCTCCTATAATTCACCCCTCCACTTT. Drawing the rest from reference TRBV7-2 and TRBJ1-6, the complete variable domain is GAGVSQSPSNKVTEKGKDVELRCDPISGHTALYWYRQSLGQGLEFLIYFQGNSAPDKSGLPSDRFSAERTGGSVSTLTIQRTQQEDSAVYLCASSSPRGSYNSPLHFGNGTRLTVT.

The rearrangement joins TRBV6-5 to TRBJ1-5; D is unclear. The V end lost 8 bases, the J end lost 8 bases, and 19 bases lay between the germline ends. There are 14 residues in the CDR3. Looked up from germline, CDR1 is MNHEY and CDR2 is SVGAGI. The CDR3 DNA reads as TGTGCCAGCGGTTCGGGCGCCCGGGATAAGCCCCAGCATTTT. It is translated as CASGSGARDKPQHF.

The rearrangement uses TRBV5-8 and TRBJ2-1, with 7 bases lining up with TRBD1. The ends lost 6 bases at V and 7 bases at J; junction bases unmatched: 19. CDR1 is SGHTS and CDR2 is YDEGEE in the germline V gene. The CDR3 contains 17 residues. The DNA of the CDR3 is TGTGCCAGCACAGCTTGGGTTGGGGACAGCCACGTTAATGAGCAGTTCTTC. This codes for CASTAWVGDSHVNEQFF.

This chain connects TRBV7-9 to TRBJ2-5; D uncertain. Deletions cut 4 bases from V and 4 bases from J, with 4 bases between. Per germline, CDR1 SEHNR and CDR2 FQNEAQ (reference sequence). The CDR3 has 11 amino acids. The CDR3 coding sequence is TGTGCCAGCAGCTCATCAGAGACCCAGTACTTC. This codes for CASSSSETQYF.